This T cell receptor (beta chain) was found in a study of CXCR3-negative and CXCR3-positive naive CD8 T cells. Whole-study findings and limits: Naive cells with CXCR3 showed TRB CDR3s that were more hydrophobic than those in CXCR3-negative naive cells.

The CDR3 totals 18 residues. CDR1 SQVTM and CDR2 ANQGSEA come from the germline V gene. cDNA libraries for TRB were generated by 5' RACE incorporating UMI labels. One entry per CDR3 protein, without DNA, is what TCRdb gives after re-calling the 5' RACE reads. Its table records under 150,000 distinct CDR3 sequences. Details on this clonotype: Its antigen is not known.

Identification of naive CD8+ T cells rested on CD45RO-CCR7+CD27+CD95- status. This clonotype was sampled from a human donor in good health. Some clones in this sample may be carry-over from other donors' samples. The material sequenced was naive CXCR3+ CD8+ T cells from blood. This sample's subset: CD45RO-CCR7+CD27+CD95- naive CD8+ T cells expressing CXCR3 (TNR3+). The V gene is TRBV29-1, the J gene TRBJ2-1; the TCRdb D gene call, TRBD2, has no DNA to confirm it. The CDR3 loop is CSVERELAGLADGNEQFF.